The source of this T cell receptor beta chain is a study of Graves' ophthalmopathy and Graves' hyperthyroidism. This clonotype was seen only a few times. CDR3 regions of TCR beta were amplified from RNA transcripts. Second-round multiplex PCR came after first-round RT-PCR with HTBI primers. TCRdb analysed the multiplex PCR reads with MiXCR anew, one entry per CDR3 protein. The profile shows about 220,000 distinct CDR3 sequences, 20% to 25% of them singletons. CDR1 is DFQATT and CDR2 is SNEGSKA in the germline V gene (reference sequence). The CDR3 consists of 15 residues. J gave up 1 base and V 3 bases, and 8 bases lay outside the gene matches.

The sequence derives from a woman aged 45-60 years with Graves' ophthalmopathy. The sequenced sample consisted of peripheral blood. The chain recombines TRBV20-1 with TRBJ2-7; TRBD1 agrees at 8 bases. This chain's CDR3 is CSASNPQGASYEQYF. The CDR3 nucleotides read TGCAGTGCTAGTAATCCCCAGGGGGCGTCCTACGAGCAGTACTTC.